This T cell receptor beta chain came from a study of blood T cell repertoires in COVID-19. Study information: Samples taken during acute and convalescent COVID-19 were collected in the United States, Italy and Spain. PBMCs, B-cell-depleted T cells, or T cells were the source of the cDNA or gDNA that made up the material.

Authors' analysis steps: Amplification from reference gene primers served as the basis for estimated nucleated cell counts. Sequencing used immunoSEQ multiplex PCR; TCRdb keeps in-frame clones, though not all of them. V, J and clone size are taken as reported in that table, and D and trimming were inferred from the DNA itself. The table includes around 200,000 clones, 85% to 90% detected once. The V gene's germline CDR1 is SEHNR and CDR2 FQNEAQ (reference sequence). CDR3 length: 15 amino acids. After removal of 5 bases from V and 6 bases from J, the junction contained 8 bases not matched to a gene. Sequences were obtained from peripheral blood. V is TRBV7-9 and J is TRBJ2-3, with 10 bases fitting TRBD2. The sequence was collected from a man aged 40-55 years with active or convalescent COVID-19. DNA for the CDR3: TGTGCCAGCAGCCATATAGCGGGGGGCCCGGATACGCAGTATTTT. It codes for CASSHIAGGPDTQYF.